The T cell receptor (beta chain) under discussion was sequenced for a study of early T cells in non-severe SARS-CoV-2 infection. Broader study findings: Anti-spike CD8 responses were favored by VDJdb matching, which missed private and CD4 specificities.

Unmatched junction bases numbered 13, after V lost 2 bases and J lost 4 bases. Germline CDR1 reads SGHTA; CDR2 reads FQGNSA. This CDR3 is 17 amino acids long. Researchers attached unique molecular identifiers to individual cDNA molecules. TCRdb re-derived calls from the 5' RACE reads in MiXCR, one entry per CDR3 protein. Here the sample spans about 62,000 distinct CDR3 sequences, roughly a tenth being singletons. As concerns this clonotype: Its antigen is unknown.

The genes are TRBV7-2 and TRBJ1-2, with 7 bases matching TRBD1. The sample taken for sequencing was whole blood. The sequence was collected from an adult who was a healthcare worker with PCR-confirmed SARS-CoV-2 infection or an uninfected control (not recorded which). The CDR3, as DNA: TGTGCCAGCAGCTTATCGGCAGGGGGTAGAATAAGCTATGGCTACACCTTC. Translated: CASSLSAGGRISYGYTF.